This TCR beta chain was profiled in a study of blood T cells in healthy people across ages (dated by TCRdb to between 2014 and 2017). Regarding the study in general: In model experiments, template switching captured roughly one uniquely barcoded TCR beta cDNA molecule for every two T cells. To track age-related changes in TCR beta repertoire diversity, the study relied on deep sequencing normalized with unique cDNA molecular identifiers. Donors were grouped into four age groups: young (average about 15 years), middle-aged (roughly 40), aged (62) and long-lived (less than 85). To avoid experimental bias, donors of different ages were randomly spread across the sequencing lanes. The study analyzed two additional independent replicas of 1 million unique cDNA reads from the same blood draw for two donors, one aged 18 to 30 and one aged 80 or older. What the work shows at the level of the full study, not this receptor alone: Observed TCR beta diversity per million T cells fell roughly linearly with age, and a significant reduction was already apparent by age approximately 40. Compared with the aged group, more naive CD4+ T cells, fewer expanded clones and increased TCR diversity were shown by the long-lived group, suggesting age selection. Since profiling was done on bulk unsorted PBMCs, naive and antigen-experienced compartments could not be conclusively compared. Estimates of total diversity from one million sequenced T cells were regarded as lower bounds and underestimates. The CMV infection status of donors was not known, potentially confounding age-related changes in expanded clonotypes. Observed TCR beta diversity correlated strongly with the percentage of naive T cells measured by flow cytometry.

The donors were around 39 Caucasian individuals from Russia, aged roughly 6 to 90 years, who were systemically healthy. Each donor gave about 9.7 milliliters of peripheral blood, drawn into EDTA-treated Vacutainer tubes. Ficoll-Paque density-gradient centrifugation was used to isolate PBMCs, with at least 6 million per sample. Total RNA was extracted from PBMCs with Trizol reagent, with at least 6 micrograms obtained per sample. For every donor, an aliquot of PBMCs went through flow cytometry to measure the percentages of naive CD45RAhigh/CD27high T cells. A note on this clonotype: The specificity of this receptor is unknown. One end of the junction is discordant with germline, which a read error may explain.

Reading the germline V gene (reference sequence) gives CDR1 DFQATT and CDR2 SNEGSKA. The CDR3 starts with the cysteine, ends with the phenylalanine, and has 14 residues. The only DNA kept is the CDR3, 42 bases in frame from the first base. The method was 5' RACE. Sequencing was carried out with an Illumina HiSeq 2500. A second PCR of about 7 to 12 cycles was run with a J-beta primer mix and a sample-barcoded 5' primer. A unique molecular identifier was introduced onto each TCR beta cDNA molecule by a template-switch 5' adaptor carrying 12 random nucleotides. Each sample yielded at least 2.5 million CDR3-containing paired-end reads. First-strand cDNA was synthesized from all RNA with the Mint cDNA synthesis kit, primed by a TRBC-specific oligonucleotide. Following uracil-DNA glycosylase treatment, a first 18-cycle PCR with universal primers M1SS and BC2_uni_R was performed on all cDNA. Turning to the authors' computational methods: Normalization of each sample was performed by random selection of 1 million high-quality reads, each carrying a distinct molecular identifier. Instead of being binned into consensus sequences, reads with shared molecular identifiers were discarded. MiTCR, set to a Q25 quality threshold and the strictest error-elimination algorithm, was used for CDR3 identification, clonotype clustering and error correction. Lower-bound total TCR beta diversity was estimated with a nonparametric unseen species model using Euler transformation. Through fastp at Q25 and MiXCR, TCRdb rebuilt clones from the public reads, retaining in-frame beta chains. Rows with a matching CDR3 protein are joined into one entry that keeps the most common DNA and genes. TCRdb's processing, not the study's, gives the V and J calls here. For this sample there are roughly 800,000 distinct CDR3 sequences; more than 45% appear just once. Clones ranked in the top ten supply approximately 23% of the sample.

The chain is encoded by TRBV20-1 joined to TRBJ1-2, with a weak D call of TRBD1 (6 bases match). The receptor was isolated from a man under 40 in good health. Sequenced sample: blood. The nucleotide sequence is TGCAGTGCGAGAGGGGGAACAGAAAACTATGGCTACACCTTC. Its translation reads: CSARGGTENYGYTF.